This is a list of T cell receptor beta chains from one sample in a study of cytomegalovirus exposure and HLA in healthy donors. Sequencing used immunoSEQ multiplex PCR; TCRdb keeps in-frame clones, though not all of them. The table lists over 140,000 clones, just under 85% of them singletons. The sequenced sample consisted of PBMCs. The receptors were gathered from a man aged 30-40 years in good health and CMV-seropositive. Each CDR3 is given with its conserved first and last residue. A D gene is named only where the DNA matches it firmly. For some rows the clone size is stated as once, few or many, or as a class when expanded; others skip it.

J: TRBJ1-2
D: TRBD1
size: -
V: TRBV2
DNA: TGTGCCAGCAGGAGGACAGGAACCAACTATGGCTACACCTTC
CDR3: CASRRTGTNYGYTF

J: TRBJ2-2
D: TRBD2
size: few
V: TRBV5-5
DNA: TGTGCCAGCAGCCTTACTAGCGGGAACACCGGGGAGCTGTTTTTT
CDR3: CASSLTSGNTGELFF

J: TRBJ1-5
D: TRBD1
size: few
V: TRBV5-6
DNA: TGTGCCAGCAGCTGGGGACAGGGGAACCAGCCCCAGCATTTT
CDR3: CASSWGQGNQPQHF

J: TRBJ2-5
D: -
size: -
V: TRBV7-2
DNA: TGTGCCAGCAGCTCTAGAGCGCTAGGCAAGACCCAGTACTTC
CDR3: CASSSRALGKTQYF

J: TRBJ1-1
D: -
size: -
V: TRBV11-2
DNA: TGTGCCAGCAGCCAAGGAAACGGGATTGAAGCTTTCTTT
CDR3: CASSQGNGIEAFF

J: TRBJ2-7
D: TRBD2
size: few
V: TRBV27
DNA: TGTGCCAGCAGTTTAAGGGAGGGCTACGAGCAGTACTTC
CDR3: CASSLREGYEQYF

J: TRBJ2-1
D: TRBD2
size: -
V: TRBV2
DNA: TGTGCCAGCAGTGAAGGGCTAGCGGGAACGGGTGAGCAGTTCTTC
CDR3: CASSEGLAGTGEQFF

J: TRBJ2-5
D: TRBD2
size: -
V: TRBV7-9
DNA: TGTGCCAGCAGCTTGCGGGAGGGAGAGACCCAGTACTTC
CDR3: CASSLREGETQYF

J: TRBJ2-1
D: -
size: -
V: TRBV5-1
DNA: TGCGCCAGCAGCTTGGCGGGACAGTCAGACGCGGGACTCTCGGATGAGCAGTTCTTC
CDR3: CASSLAGQSDAGLSDEQFF

J: TRBJ2-3
D: TRBD1
size: -
V: TRBV19
DNA: TGTGCCAGTAGTATTACAGGGGGCTCCACAGATACGCAGTATTTT
CDR3: CASSITGGSTDTQYF

J: TRBJ2-3
D: TRBD2
size: once
V: TRBV19
DNA: TGTGCCAGTAGGGTATCTAGCGGGGGGGCCCAAGATACGCAGTATTTT
CDR3: CASRVSSGGAQDTQYF

J: TRBJ2-1
D: TRBD1
size: -
V: TRBV11-2
DNA: TGTGCCAGCAGCCGGCCAGGGGGCACCTACAATGAGCAGTTCTTC
CDR3: CASSRPGGTYNEQFF

J: TRBJ1-2
D: -
size: -
V: TRBV30
DNA: TGTGCCTGGAGTCAGGGAGGGGGCTACACCTTC
CDR3: CAWSQGGGYTF

J: TRBJ2-5
D: -
size: -
V: TRBV25-1
DNA: TGTGCCAGCAGTGAAGGCAGGCTTTCCCGGACCCAGTACTTC
CDR3: CASSEGRLSRTQYF

J: TRBJ2-1
D: -
size: -
V: TRBV4-2
DNA: TGTGCCAGCGGGAGCGGAGGGTACAATGAGCAGTTCTTC
CDR3: CASGSGGYNEQFF

J: TRBJ2-7
D: -
size: -
V: TRBV5-1
DNA: TGCGCCAGCAGCCTACAGGGTTCCGAGCAGTACTTC
CDR3: CASSLQGSEQYF

J: TRBJ1-1
D: -
size: few
V: TRBV5-1
DNA: TGCGCCAGCAGCTTAATTCAGGGGAGGAACACTGAAGCTTTCTTT
CDR3: CASSLIQGRNTEAFF

J: TRBJ1-2
D: TRBD1
size: -
V: TRBV6-5
DNA: TGTGCCAGCAGCCGTCCCGGGACAGGGGTGTTAGTCTACACCTTC
CDR3: CASSRPGTGVLVYTF